The 16 T cell receptor beta chains below were found in one sample sequenced in a study of brain T cells in children with intractable seizures. Here immunoSEQ multiplex PCR was the method, and the copy in TCRdb shows in-frame clones only, minus some. The table has 300,000 to 400,000 clones, 93% seen once. Documented time point: blood from clinic visit 5 months post-surgery; TSC patient then seizure free. The material sequenced was peripheral blood, taken more than 4 months after surgery. Every receptor here comes from a boy less than two years old with tuberous sclerosis and intractable seizures.

Regarding this clone: Other DNA variants within this sample encode the same CDR3. The genes are TRBV19 and TRBJ2-5; maybe TRBD1 (6 bases). From germline, CDR1 is LNHDA and CDR2 SQIVND (reference sequence). V lost 3 bases and J 0 bases, leaving 8 bases between the germline ends. The CDR3 has 14 amino acids. The CDR3 loop reads CASSIGQYQETQYF. In DNA form, the CDR3 reads TGTGCCAGTAGTATTGGACAGTACCAAGAGACCCAGTACTTC.

The V and J genes are TRBV5-1 and TRBJ1-1; D gene ambiguous. The germline V gene has CDR1 SGHRS and CDR2 YFSETQ. Deletions cut 0 bases from V and 2 bases from J, with 8 bases between. This CDR3 has 14 amino acids. The CDR3 DNA reads as TGCGCCAGCAGCTTGGAACTGTCTAACACTGAAGCTTTCTTT. As protein: CASSLELSNTEAFF.

The gene calls are TRBV2 and TRBJ2-3; 10 bases are a match to TRBD2. CDR1 is SNHLY and CDR2 is FYNNEI in the germline V gene. This CDR3 contains 15 residues. Trimming took 9 bases from V and 2 from J; bases not matched to a gene: 8. The CDR3 sequence: CARMSLAGYTDTQYF. The CDR3 DNA is TGTGCCAGGATGTCACTAGCGGGATACACAGATACGCAGTATTTT.

V and J are TRBV19 and TRBJ2-1; 7 bases line up with TRBD1. Unmatched junction bases numbered 12, after V lost 8 bases and J lost 5 bases. CDR3 size: 15 residues. Germline-derived CDR1 and CDR2 are LNHDA and SQIVND (reference sequence). The CDR3 region is CASSPTGYPNNEQFF. The CDR3 DNA sequence: TGTGCCAGTTCCCCGACAGGGTACCCTAACAATGAGCAGTTCTTC.

The V and J genes are TRBV20-1 and TRBJ2-3; 8 bases are shared with TRBD1. Germline V gives CDR1 DFQATT, CDR2 SNEGSKA (reference sequence). The V and J ends lost 3 bases and 0 bases, in that order; junction bases with no gene match: 8. The CDR3 consists of 16 residues. CDR3 DNA sequence: TGCAGTGCTAGTCGGGGACAGGCCTATAGCACAGATACGCAGTATTTT. Encoded protein: CSASRGQAYSTDTQYF.

This clone was observed a few times. This chain links TRBV7-9 with TRBJ2-1; no firm D call. The CDR3 spans 12 residues. Trimming removed 3 bases from V and 3 bases from J, with 3 bases in between. CDR1 SEHNR and CDR2 FQNEAQ come from the germline V gene (reference sequence). CDR3 sequence: CASSLDYNEQFF. In nucleotides, the CDR3 is TGTGCCAGCAGCTTGGACTACAATGAGCAGTTCTTC. Drawing the rest from reference TRBV7-9 and TRBJ2-1, the complete variable domain is DTGVSQNPRHKITKRGQNVTFRCDPISEHNRLYWYRQTLGQGPEFLTYFQNEAQLEKSRLLSDRFSAERPKGSFSTLEIQRTEQGDSAMYLCASSLDYNEQFFGPGTRLTVL.

The rearrangement joins TRBV19 to TRBJ1-6; D is perhaps TRBD1 (5 bases). CDR1 LNHDA and CDR2 SQIVND come from the germline V gene (reference sequence). The CDR3 sequence is 14 residues long. V was pared by 3 bases and J by 10 bases, with 13 bases between. CDR3 protein: CASSIREKGSPLHF. CDR3 DNA sequence: TGTGCCAGTAGTATCCGGGAGAAGGGGTCACCCCTCCACTTT.

The rearrangement joins TRBV7-9 to TRBJ1-5; D is undetermined. V gave up 1 base and J gave up 5 bases, with 3 bases separating them. Germline CDR1 and CDR2: SEHNR and FQNEAQ (reference sequence). This CDR3 has 12 residues. CDR3 loop: CASSLGYQPQHF. The CDR3 DNA follows: TGTGCCAGCAGCTTAGGATATCAGCCCCAGCATTTT. Looking up the rest from reference TRBV7-9 and TRBJ1-5 gives the full variable domain: DTGVSQNPRHKITKRGQNVTFRCDPISEHNRLYWYRQTLGQGPEFLTYFQNEAQLEKSRLLSDRFSAERPKGSFSTLEIQRTEQGDSAMYLCASSLGYQPQHFGDGTRLSIL.

The chain carries TRBV6-1 and TRBJ1-5, with no clear D. The germline V and J ends were trimmed by 3 bases and 11 bases, with 11 bases remaining between them. Germline assignment: CDR1 MNHNS and CDR2 SASEGT. CDR3 length equals 12 residues. CDR3 residues: CASSDIKGSQHF. The CDR3 bases are TGTGCCAGCAGTGATATTAAAGGTTCCCAGCATTTT.

The chain carries TRBV30 and TRBJ2-7; D may correspond to TRBD1 or TRBD2 (5 bases each). V lost 4 bases to trimming and J lost 3 bases, with 16 bases between them. Germline V lookup: CDR1 GTSNPN, CDR2 SVGIG (reference sequence). This CDR3 region has 14 residues. This chain's CDR3 is CAWTPPGPYYEQYF. CDR3 bases: TGTGCCTGGACCCCACCGGGACCTTACTACGAGCAGTACTTC. Full variable domain (remainder filled in from reference TRBV30 and TRBJ2-7): SQTIHQWPATLVQPVGSPLSLECTVEGTSNPNLYWYRQAAGRGLQLLFYSVGIGQISSEVPQNLSASRPQDRQFILSSKKLLLSDSGFYLCAWTPPGPYYEQYFGPGTRLTVT.

The genes are TRBV7-9 and TRBJ2-5; D is perhaps TRBD1 (6 bases). The CDR3 runs to 12 residues. V dropped 5 bases and J dropped 10 bases, with 14 bases sitting between them. Germline-derived CDR1 and CDR2 are SEHNR and FQNEAQ (reference sequence). The CDR3 is CASSTGQFGQYF. The DNA of the CDR3 is TGTGCCAGCAGCACCGGACAGTTTGGCCAGTACTTC.

The chain carries TRBV19 and TRBJ2-7; D is ambiguous. The V gene lost 0 bases and the J gene lost 0 bases, with 6 bases spanning the gap. CDR1 and CDR2 (germline): LNHDA, SQIVND (reference sequence). The CDR3 is 14 amino acids. The CDR3 DNA sequence: TGTGCCAGTAGTATAGATCTATACTCCTACGAGCAGTACTTC. It codes for CASSIDLYSYEQYF.

Only a few counts were recorded for this clone. This chain links TRBV6-5 with TRBJ2-3; 7 bases fit TRBD2. CDR1 MNHEY and CDR2 SVGAGI come from the germline V gene. Unmatched junction bases numbered 6, after V lost 6 bases and J lost 3 bases. The CDR3 has 14 amino acids. CDR3 in amino acids: CASRTSLGTDTQYF. The DNA of the CDR3 is TGTGCCAGCAGGACTAGCCTGGGGACAGATACGCAGTATTTT.

There are a few counts of this clone. The genes are TRBV6-5 and TRBJ1-5, with TRBD1 as a possible D gene (5 bases). Trimming removed 8 bases at V and 0 bases at J, with 8 bases between. The CDR3 runs to 13 residues. Germline assignment: CDR1 MNHEY and CDR2 SVGAGI. The CDR3 region has the DNA TGTGCCAGCTTGGGACGTAGCAATCAGCCCCAGCATTTT. As protein: CASLGRSNQPQHF.

Remarks on this clone: This same CDR3 is encoded by further DNA sequences in the sample. The rearrangement uses TRBV11-2 and TRBJ1-6; the D gene is possibly TRBD1 (6 bases). CDR1 SGHAT and CDR2 FQNNGV come from the germline V gene. The V and J ends lost 3 bases and 0 bases respectively, with 6 bases between them. The CDR3 covers 15 residues. The CDR3 spells CASSLTGSYNSPLHF. CDR3 nucleotides: TGTGCCAGCAGCTTGACAGGCTCCTATAATTCACCCCTCCACTTT.

The J gene is TRBJ1-5, the V gene TRBV15; 8 bases map to TRBD1. Germline V lookup: CDR1 LNHNV, CDR2 YYDKDF (reference sequence). J was trimmed by 0 bases and V by 2 bases; bases with no gene match: 9. The CDR3 is 18 amino acids. The CDR3 region has the DNA TGTGCCACCAGCAGAACTCCCGGACAGGGCTATAGCAATCAGCCCCAGCATTTT. Protein product: CATSRTPGQGYSNQPQHF.